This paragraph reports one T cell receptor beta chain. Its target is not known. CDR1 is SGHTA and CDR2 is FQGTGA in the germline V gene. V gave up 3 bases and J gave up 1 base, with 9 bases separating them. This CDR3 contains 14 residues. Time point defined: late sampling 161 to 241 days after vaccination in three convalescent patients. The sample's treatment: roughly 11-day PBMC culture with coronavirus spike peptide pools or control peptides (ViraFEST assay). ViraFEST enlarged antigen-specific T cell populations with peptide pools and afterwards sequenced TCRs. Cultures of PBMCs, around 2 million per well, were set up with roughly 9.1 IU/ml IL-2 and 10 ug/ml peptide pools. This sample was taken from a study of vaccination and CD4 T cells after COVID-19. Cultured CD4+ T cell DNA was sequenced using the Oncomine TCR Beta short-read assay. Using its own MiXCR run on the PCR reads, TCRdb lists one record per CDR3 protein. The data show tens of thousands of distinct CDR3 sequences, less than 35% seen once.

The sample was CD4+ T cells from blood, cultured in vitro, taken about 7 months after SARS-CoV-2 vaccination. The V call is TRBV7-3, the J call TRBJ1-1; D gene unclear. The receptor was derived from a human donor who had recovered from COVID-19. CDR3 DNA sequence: TGTGCCAGCAGCTTCTCACCGGGGAACACTGAAGCTTTCTTT. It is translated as CASSFSPGNTEAFF.